The 17 T cell receptor beta chains reported below all come from one sample, sequenced in a study of OX40 agonist ivuxolimab in advanced cancers. Sequencing was performed with immunoSEQ multiplex PCR; in TCRdb, only in-frame clones are kept and a portion is missing. The table has 100,000 to 150,000 clones, 92% seen once. The input for sequencing was CD4+ or CD8+ T cells sorted from blood, taken in a trial of the OX40 agonist ivuxolimab. Every receptor here comes from an adult with an advanced solid tumor such as melanoma, head and neck, liver or kidney cancer.

V and J are TRBV5-1 and TRBJ2-1; TRBD2 aligns across 10 bases. The CDR3 sequence is 17 residues long. CDR1 SGHRS and CDR2 YFSETQ come from the germline V gene. V gave up 0 bases and J gave up 8 bases; unmatched junction bases: 11. The chain's CDR3 is CASSLGPLAGVSHEQFF. The DNA of the CDR3 is TGCGCCAGCAGCTTGGGGCCCCTAGCGGGAGTCTCCCATGAGCAGTTCTTC.

The V gene is TRBV7-8, the J gene TRBJ1-4; possibly TRBD1 for D (6 bases). Germline values: CDR1 SGHVS, CDR2 FQNEAQ. This CDR3 spans 14 amino acids. Trimming took off 7 bases at V and 0 bases at J, with 9 bases between the two ends. The CDR3 sequence: CASTWTATNEKLFF. The CDR3 DNA is TGTGCCAGCACCTGGACAGCAACTAATGAAAAACTGTTTTTT.

This clone has only one observation. The CDR3 DNA sequence: TGTGCCAGTAGTACTCAGAGAACGGGACAGGTTTTCTTT. It yields the protein CASSTQRTGQVFF. The chain couples TRBV19 to TRBJ1-1, with 8 bases aligning to TRBD1. The CDR3 has 13 amino acids. The germline V gene has CDR1 LNHDA and CDR2 SQIVND (reference sequence). J was trimmed by 13 bases and V by 4 bases; bases with no gene match: 11.

The rearrangement uses TRBV19 and TRBJ1-4; the match to TRBD1 covers 7 bases. CDR3 length: 15 residues. CDR1 is LNHDA, CDR2 SQIVND, per germline (reference sequence). Trimming took 10 bases from V and 6 from J; bases not matched to a gene: 14. In DNA, the CDR3 is TGTGCCACCAAATCGGCTGGGACAGCCGATGAAAAACTGTTTTTT. Protein product: CATKSAGTADEKLFF.

The V and J genes are TRBV7-9 and TRBJ1-4, with 7 nucleotides matching TRBD1. Unmatched junction bases numbered 9, after V lost 5 bases and J lost 15 bases. The CDR3 sequence is 12 residues long. CDR1 SEHNR and CDR2 FQNEAQ come from the germline V gene (reference sequence). The CDR3 region has the DNA TGTGCCAGCAGCCCAAGGGACAGCTTGTTGTTTTTT. Translated: CASSPRDSLLFF.

This clone was found once. The gene calls are TRBV7-2 and TRBJ2-5, with D maybe TRBD2 (6 bases). The CDR3 consists of 12 residues. V was clipped by 8 bases and J by 0 bases, with 7 bases between them. CDR1 and CDR2 from the germline V gene are SGHTA and FQGNSA. CDR3 sequence: CASGLYQETQYF. CDR3 coding DNA: TGTGCCAGCGGACTATACCAAGAGACCCAGTACTTC.

This chain uses TRBV11-2 with TRBJ2-3; 7 bases align to TRBD2. CDR3 length: 16 amino acids. V was clipped by 4 bases and J by 3 bases; unmatched bases: 10. Germline V gene lookup returns CDR1 SGHAT and CDR2 FQNNGV. The DNA of the CDR3 is TGTGCCAGCAGCTCCCACGGCGGGAGCGGAACAGATACGCAGTATTTT. Translated, it gives CASSSHGGSGTDTQYF.

The J gene is TRBJ2-7, the V gene TRBV30; 10 bases are a match to TRBD1. The CDR3 is made up of 14 amino acids. V gave up 4 bases and J gave up 4 bases; unmatched junction bases: 7. The germline V gene encodes CDR1 GTSNPN and CDR2 SVGIG (reference sequence). This chain's CDR3 is CAWNGGGQGYEQYF. The CDR3 DNA reads as TGTGCCTGGAATGGGGGGGGACAGGGGTACGAGCAGTACTTC.

The CDR3 is CASSPGTATGNTIYF. The DNA of the CDR3 is TGTGCCAGCTCACCCGGGACAGCCACTGGAAACACCATATATTTT. The chain carries TRBV18 and TRBJ1-3; 7 positions agree with TRBD1. CDR3 size: 15 residues. V lost 3 bases to trimming and J lost 2 bases; unmatched junction nucleotides: 4. Germline CDR1 and CDR2: KGHSH and LQKENI.

V usage is TRBV9 and J usage is TRBJ1-6; no reliable D call. The V and J ends lost 2 bases and 8 bases respectively, with 14 bases between them. The CDR3 covers 15 residues. Germline CDR1 SGDLS, CDR2 YYNGEE. CDR3 region: CASSVDLFSDSPLHF. In DNA form, the CDR3 reads TGTGCCAGCAGCGTGGACCTGTTCAGCGATTCACCCCTCCACTTT.

The V gene is TRBV19, the J gene TRBJ2-5, with D possibly TRBD1 on 7 matching bases. V gave up 11 bases and J gave up 0 bases, with 19 bases separating them. CDR1 LNHDA and CDR2 SQIVND come from the germline V gene (reference sequence). CDR3 length: 15 amino acids. The DNA for the CDR3 is TGTGCCGGTAAGGCGGGGACAGCTAACCAAGAGACCCAGTACTTC. This sequence encodes CAGKAGTANQETQYF.

This chain connects TRBV18 to TRBJ1-1; D gene ambiguous. Germline V CDR1 and CDR2: KGHSH, LQKENI. V dropped 4 bases and J dropped 0 bases, with 15 bases sitting between them. The CDR3 spans 16 residues. As DNA, the CDR3 is TGTGCCAGCTCACAAACGTTTATGAGTTTGAACACTGAAGCTTTCTTT. Amino acids: CASSQTFMSLNTEAFF.

The chain joins TRBV5-4 to TRBJ1-1; tentative D call: TRBD1 (5 bases). Germline CDR1 is SGHNT and CDR2 is YYREEE (reference sequence). The CDR3 sequence is 15 residues long. The V and J ends lost 3 bases and 1 base respectively, with 13 bases between them. The CDR3, as DNA: TGTGCCAGCAGCTCGGGGGACTTGAGGAACACTGAAGCTTTCTTT. Its translation: CASSSGDLRNTEAFF.

This chain connects TRBV5-1 to TRBJ1-1; possibly TRBD1 for D (5 bases). V dropped 4 bases and J dropped 7 bases, with 17 bases sitting between them. Germline loops: CDR1 SGHRS, CDR2 YFSETQ. There are 14 residues in the CDR3. Written as DNA, the CDR3 is TGCGCCAGCAGCCTAGTCGGGGCTTGGGGTGAAGCTTTCTTT. Protein: CASSLVGAWGEAFF.

This clone appeared a single time. The chain combines TRBV6-6 with TRBJ2-7; 9 nucleotides match TRBD1. CDR1 and CDR2 (germline): MNHNY, SVGAGI (reference sequence). V gave up 8 bases and J gave up 5 bases; unmatched junction bases: 10. The CDR3 runs to 14 residues. The CDR3 loop reads CASGSNRGPNEQYF. The CDR3 DNA follows: TGTGCCAGCGGGTCGAACAGGGGGCCGAACGAGCAGTACTTC.

The chain carries TRBV18 and TRBJ2-5, with TRBD1 matching over 9 bases. V lost 3 bases, J lost 5 bases, and 1 base stayed unmatched. The CDR3 covers 13 residues. Germline CDR1 and CDR2: KGHSH and LQKENI. This CDR3 reads CASSPGQGETQYF. The CDR3 DNA reads as TGTGCCAGCTCACCGGGACAGGGTGAGACCCAGTACTTC.

The rearrangement links TRBV18 to TRBJ1-1, with D unclear. CDR1 and CDR2 (germline): KGHSH, LQKENI. The V end was cut by 5 bases, the J end by 0 bases, with 13 bases between. There are 15 residues in the CDR3. CDR3 amino acids: CASSSDGNLNTEAFF. Here the CDR3 DNA reads TGTGCCAGCTCATCGGACGGTAACCTGAACACTGAAGCTTTCTTT.